Following are 4 T cell receptor beta chains from one sample sequenced in a study of beta chain features in type 1 diabetes. Study-level findings and limits: Patients with Type 1 diabetes showed moderately but significantly shorter TCRB CDR3s in all four CD4+ subsets.

Their cognate antigens are unknown. Isolated RNA was reverse transcribed in full, so expressed TCRB transcripts were sequenced. Assay: immunoSEQ multiplex PCR; the TCRdb copy retains only in-frame clones and omits some. The sample has about 150,000 clones, 10% seen once. The specimen sequenced was central memory CD4+ T cells from blood. These TCRs come from a young man with type 1 diabetes.

The J gene is TRBJ2-6, the V gene TRBV6-4; D unclear. Germline assignment: CDR1 MRHNA and CDR2 SNTAGT. V dropped 3 bases and J dropped 0 bases, with 12 bases sitting between them. CDR3 length equals 17 residues. CDR3 nucleotides: TGTGCCAGCAGTGATACGACACTCCGCTCTGGGGCCAACGTCCTGACTTTC. This gives the protein CASSDTTLRSGANVLTF.

This clone was observed a handful of times. This chain joins TRBV2 and TRBJ2-5, with D possibly matching TRBD1 (5 bases). The germline gives CDR1 SNHLY, CDR2 FYNNEI. V was trimmed by 1 base and J by 5 bases, leaving 14 bases between them. This CDR3 is 15 amino acids long. The CDR3, as DNA: TGTGCCAGCAGTGAAGGGGGCTCGGTTGGGGAGACCCAGTACTTC. It is translated as CASSEGGSVGETQYF.

The rearrangement joins TRBV2 to TRBJ2-7; TRBD1 aligns across 7 bases. Germline V gene sequence: CDR1 SNHLY, CDR2 FYNNEI. V lost 7 bases, J lost 5 bases, and 11 bases stayed unmatched. The CDR3 is 14 residues long. Here the CDR3 DNA reads TGTGCCAGCACCTTAGGACAGGTTCACCACGAGCAGTACTTC. It encodes CASTLGQVHHEQYF.

V usage is TRBV14 and J usage is TRBJ2-6, with no clear D. The CDR3 runs 18 residues. Per germline, CDR1 SGHDN and CDR2 FVKESK. V lost 4 bases, J lost 4 bases, and 20 bases lay in between. CDR3 loop: CASSRTTKFLSGANVLTF. The DNA for the CDR3 is TGTGCCAGCAGCCGAACAACGAAGTTCCTCTCCGGGGCCAACGTCCTGACTTTC.